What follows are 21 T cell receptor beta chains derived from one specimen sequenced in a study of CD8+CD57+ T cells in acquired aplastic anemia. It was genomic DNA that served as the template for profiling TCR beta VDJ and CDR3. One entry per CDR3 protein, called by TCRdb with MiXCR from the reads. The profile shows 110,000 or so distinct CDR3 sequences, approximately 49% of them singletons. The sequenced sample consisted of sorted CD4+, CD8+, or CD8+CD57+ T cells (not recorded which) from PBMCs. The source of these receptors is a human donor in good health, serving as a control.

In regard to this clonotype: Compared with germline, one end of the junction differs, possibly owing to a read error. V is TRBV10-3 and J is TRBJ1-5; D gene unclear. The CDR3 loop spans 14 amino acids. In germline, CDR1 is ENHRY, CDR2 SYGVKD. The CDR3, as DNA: TGCGCCATCAGTGAGGCAAGGGATGGTCAGCCCCAGCATTTT. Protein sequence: CAISEARDGQPQHF.

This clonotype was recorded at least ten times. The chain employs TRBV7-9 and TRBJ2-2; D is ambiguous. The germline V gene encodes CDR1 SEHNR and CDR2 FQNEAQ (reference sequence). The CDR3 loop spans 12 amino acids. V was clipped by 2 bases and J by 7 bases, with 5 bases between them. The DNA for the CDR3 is TGTGCCAGCAGCTTACCTCTCGGGGAGCTGTTTTTT. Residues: CASSLPLGELFF.

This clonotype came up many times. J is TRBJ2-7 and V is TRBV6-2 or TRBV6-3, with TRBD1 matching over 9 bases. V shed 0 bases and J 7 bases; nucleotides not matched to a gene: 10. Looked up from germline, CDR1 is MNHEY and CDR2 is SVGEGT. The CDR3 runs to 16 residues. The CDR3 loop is CASSYSKTGGRGEQYF. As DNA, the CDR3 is TGTGCCAGCAGTTACTCGAAAACAGGGGGCCGAGGGGAGCAGTACTTC.

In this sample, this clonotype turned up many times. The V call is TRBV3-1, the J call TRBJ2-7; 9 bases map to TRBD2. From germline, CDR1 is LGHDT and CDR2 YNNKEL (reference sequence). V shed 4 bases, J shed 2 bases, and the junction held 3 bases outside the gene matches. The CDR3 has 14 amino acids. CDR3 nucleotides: TGTGCCAGCAGCCCATTAGCGGGGGCCTACGAGCAGTACTTC. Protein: CASSPLAGAYEQYF.

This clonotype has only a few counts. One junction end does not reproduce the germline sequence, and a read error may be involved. CDR3 nucleotides: TGTGCCAGCAGTGGACTATCTAGCTCACCCCTCCACTTT. Its protein product is CASSGLSSSPLHF. The chain joins TRBV10-3 to TRBJ1-6; D gene ambiguous. CDR1 ENHRY and CDR2 SYGVKD come from the germline V gene. This CDR3 spans 13 amino acids.

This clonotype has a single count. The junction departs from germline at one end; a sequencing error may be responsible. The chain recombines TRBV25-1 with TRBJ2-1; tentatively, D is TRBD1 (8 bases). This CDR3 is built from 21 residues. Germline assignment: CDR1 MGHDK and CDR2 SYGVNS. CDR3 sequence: CASSGYTSVVVPGQAHNERFF. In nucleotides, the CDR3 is TGTGCCAGCAGTGGATATACTAGCGTTGTGGTACCGGGACAGGCTCACAATGAGCGGTTCTTC.

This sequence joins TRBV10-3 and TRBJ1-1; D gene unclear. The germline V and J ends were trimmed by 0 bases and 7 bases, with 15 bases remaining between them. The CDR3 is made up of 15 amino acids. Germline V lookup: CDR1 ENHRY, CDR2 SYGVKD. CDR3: CAISESLRHEREAFF. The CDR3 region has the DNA TGTGCCATCAGTGAGTCCCTCCGACACGAGCGTGAAGCTTTCTTT.

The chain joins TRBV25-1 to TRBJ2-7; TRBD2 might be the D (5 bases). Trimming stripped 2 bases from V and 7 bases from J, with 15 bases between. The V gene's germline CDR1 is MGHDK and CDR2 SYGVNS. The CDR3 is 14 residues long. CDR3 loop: CASSEALSREEQYF. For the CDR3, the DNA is TGTGCCAGCAGTGAAGCTTTGTCCCGGGAAGAGCAGTACTTC.

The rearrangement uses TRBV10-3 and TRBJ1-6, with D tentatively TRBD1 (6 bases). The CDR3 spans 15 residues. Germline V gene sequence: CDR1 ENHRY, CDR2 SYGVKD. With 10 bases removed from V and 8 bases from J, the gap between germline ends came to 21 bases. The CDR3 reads CATGGADRWDSPLHF. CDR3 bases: TGTGCCACCGGGGGGGCCGACAGATGGGATTCACCCCTCCACTTT.

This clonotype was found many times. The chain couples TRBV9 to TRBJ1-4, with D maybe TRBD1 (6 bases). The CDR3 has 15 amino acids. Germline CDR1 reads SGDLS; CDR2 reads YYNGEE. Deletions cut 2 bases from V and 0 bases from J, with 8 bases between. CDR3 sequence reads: CASSVSGATNEKLFF. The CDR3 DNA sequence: TGTGCCAGCAGCGTTTCAGGGGCAACTAATGAAAAACTGTTTTTT.

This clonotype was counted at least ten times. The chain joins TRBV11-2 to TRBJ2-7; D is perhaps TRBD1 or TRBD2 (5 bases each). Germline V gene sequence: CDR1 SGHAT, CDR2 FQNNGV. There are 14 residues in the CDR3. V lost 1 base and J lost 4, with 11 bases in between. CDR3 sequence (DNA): TGTGCCAGCAGCTTAGGAGGGGCGCGGTACGAGCAGTACTTC. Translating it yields CASSLGGARYEQYF.

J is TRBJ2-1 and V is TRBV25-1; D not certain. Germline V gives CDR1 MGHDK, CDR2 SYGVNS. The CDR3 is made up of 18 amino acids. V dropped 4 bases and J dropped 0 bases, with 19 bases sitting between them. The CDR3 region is CASSAPGYTTSSYNEQFF. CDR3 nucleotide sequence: TGTGCCAGCAGTGCCCCTGGTTACACTACGAGCTCCTACAATGAGCAGTTCTTC.

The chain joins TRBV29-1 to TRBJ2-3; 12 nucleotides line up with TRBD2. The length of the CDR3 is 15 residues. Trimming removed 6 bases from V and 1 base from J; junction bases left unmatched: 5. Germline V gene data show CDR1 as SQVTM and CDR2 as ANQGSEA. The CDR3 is CSVKTSGGRTDTQYF. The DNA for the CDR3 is TGCAGCGTGAAGACTAGCGGGGGCCGCACAGATACGCAGTATTTT.

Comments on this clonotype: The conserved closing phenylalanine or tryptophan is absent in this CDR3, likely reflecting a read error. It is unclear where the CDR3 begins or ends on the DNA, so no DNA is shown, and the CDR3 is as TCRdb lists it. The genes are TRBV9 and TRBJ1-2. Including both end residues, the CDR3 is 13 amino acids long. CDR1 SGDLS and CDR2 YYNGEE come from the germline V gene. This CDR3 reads CASSVGSGFGCTS.

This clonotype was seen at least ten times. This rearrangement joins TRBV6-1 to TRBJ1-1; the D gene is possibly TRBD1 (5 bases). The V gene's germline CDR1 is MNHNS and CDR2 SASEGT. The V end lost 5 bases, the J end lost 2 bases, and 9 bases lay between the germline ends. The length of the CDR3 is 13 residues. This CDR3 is CASSPGSNTEAFF. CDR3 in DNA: TGTGCCAGCAGTCCAGGGTCCAACACTGAAGCTTTCTTT.

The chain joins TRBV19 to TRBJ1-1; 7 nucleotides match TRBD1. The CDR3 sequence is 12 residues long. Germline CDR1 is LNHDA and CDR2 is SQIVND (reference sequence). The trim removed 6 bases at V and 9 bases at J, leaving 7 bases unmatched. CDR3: CASRSTGRKAFF. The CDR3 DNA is TGTGCCAGTAGGTCGACAGGGCGGAAAGCTTTCTTT.

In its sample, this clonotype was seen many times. The CDR3 here is CSARDMDQTQYF. The CDR3 DNA reads as TGCAGTGCTAGAGATATGGACCAGACCCAGTACTTC. This chain links TRBV20-1 with TRBJ2-5; D not resolved. V was clipped by 0 bases and J by 6 bases, with 8 bases between them. The CDR3 contains 12 residues. Germline values: CDR1 DFQATT, CDR2 SNEGSKA (reference sequence).

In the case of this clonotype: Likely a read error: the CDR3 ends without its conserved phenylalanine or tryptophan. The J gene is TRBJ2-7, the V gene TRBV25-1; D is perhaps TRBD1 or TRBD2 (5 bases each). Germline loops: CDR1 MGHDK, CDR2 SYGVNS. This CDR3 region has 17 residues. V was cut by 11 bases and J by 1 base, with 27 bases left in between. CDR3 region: CAGREWSGRSSSYEQYL. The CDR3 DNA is TGTGCCGGTCGAGAGTGGTCGGGACGGAGTTCGTCCTACGAGCAGTACCTC.

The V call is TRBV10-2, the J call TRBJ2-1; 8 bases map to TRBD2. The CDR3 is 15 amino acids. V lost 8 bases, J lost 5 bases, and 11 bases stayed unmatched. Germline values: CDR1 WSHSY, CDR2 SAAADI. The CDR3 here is CASRISGLGHNEQFF. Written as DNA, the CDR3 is TGCGCCAGCCGCATATCGGGACTAGGTCACAATGAGCAGTTCTTC.

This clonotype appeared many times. The CDR3 nucleotides read TGTGCTAGTGGTTTGGTACGGACAGGGAACACTGAAGCTTTCTTT. It is translated as CASGLVRTGNTEAFF. The chain joins TRBV12-5 to TRBJ1-1, with 7 bases lining up with TRBD1. Germline trimming cut 0 bases from V and 1 base from J; bases unmatched to any gene: 2. The CDR3 spans 15 residues. Germline-derived CDR1 and CDR2 are LGHNT and FRNRAP.

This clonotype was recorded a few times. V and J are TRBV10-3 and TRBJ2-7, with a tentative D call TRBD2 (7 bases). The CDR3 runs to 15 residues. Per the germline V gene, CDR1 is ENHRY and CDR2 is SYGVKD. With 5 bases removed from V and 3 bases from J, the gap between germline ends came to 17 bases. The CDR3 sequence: CAISPPGGRGYEQYF. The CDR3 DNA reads TGTGCCATCAGTCCCCCGGGGGGCAGGGGCTACGAGCAGTACTTC.